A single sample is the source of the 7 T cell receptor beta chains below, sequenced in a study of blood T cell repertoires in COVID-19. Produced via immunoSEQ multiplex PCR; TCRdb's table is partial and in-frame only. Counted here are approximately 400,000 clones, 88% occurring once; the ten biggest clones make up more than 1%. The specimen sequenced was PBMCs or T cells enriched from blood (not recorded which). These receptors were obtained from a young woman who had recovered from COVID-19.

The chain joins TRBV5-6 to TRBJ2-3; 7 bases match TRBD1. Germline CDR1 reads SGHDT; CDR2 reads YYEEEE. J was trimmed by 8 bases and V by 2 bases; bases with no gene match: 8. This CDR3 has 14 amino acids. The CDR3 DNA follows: TGTGCCAGCAGCTTTAGGGGGCCCCCGGGTACGCAGTATTTT. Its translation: CASSFRGPPGTQYF. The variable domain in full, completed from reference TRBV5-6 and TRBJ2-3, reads DAGVTQSPTHLIKTRGQQVTLRCSPKSGHDTVSWYQQALGQGPQFIFQYYEEEERQRGNFPDRFSGHQFPNYSSELNVNALLLGDSALYLCASSFRGPPGTQYFGPGTRLTVL.

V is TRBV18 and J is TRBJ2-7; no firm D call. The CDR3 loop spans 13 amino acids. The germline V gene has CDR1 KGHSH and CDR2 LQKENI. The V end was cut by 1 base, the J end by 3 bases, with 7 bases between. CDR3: CASSPHRNYEQYF. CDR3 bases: TGTGCCAGCTCACCACACAGAAACTACGAGCAGTACTTC.

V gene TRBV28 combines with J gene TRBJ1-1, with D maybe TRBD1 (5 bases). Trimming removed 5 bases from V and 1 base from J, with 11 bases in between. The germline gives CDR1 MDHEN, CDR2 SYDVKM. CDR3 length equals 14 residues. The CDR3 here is CASSHVGANTEAFF. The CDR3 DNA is TGTGCCAGCAGTCATGTAGGGGCGAACACTGAAGCTTTCTTT. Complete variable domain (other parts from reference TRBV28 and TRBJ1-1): DVKVTQSSRYLVKRTGEKVFLECVQDMDHENMFWYRQDPGLGLRLIYFSYDVKMKEKGDIPEGYSVSREKKERFSLILESASTNQTSMYLCASSHVGANTEAFFGQGTRLTVV.

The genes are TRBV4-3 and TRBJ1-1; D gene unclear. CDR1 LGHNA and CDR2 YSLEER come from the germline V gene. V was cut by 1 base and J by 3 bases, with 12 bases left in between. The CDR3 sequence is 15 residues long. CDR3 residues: CASSQVRGEDTEAFF. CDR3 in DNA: TGCGCCAGCAGCCAAGTTCGGGGAGAAGACACTGAAGCTTTCTTT.

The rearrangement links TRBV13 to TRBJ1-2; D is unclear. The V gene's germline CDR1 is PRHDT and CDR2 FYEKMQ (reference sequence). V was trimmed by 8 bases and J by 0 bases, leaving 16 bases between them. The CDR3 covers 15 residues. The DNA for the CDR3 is TGTGCCAGCCGCCTCGTACCCCTATCTAACTATGGCTACACCTTC. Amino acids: CASRLVPLSNYGYTF.

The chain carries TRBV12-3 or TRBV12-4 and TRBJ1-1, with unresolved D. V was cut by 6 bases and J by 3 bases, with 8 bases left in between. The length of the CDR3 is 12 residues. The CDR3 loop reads CASSLFYTEAFF. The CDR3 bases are TGTGCCAGCAGCTTGTTTTACACTGAAGCTTTCTTT.

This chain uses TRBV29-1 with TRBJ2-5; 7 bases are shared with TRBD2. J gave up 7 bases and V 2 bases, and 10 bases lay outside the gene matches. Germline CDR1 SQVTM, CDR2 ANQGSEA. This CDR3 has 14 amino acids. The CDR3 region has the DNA TGCAGCGTTGAAAGGGTGGCAGGGAGGGGGACCCAGTACTTC. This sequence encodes CSVERVAGRGTQYF.